This is a list of T cell receptor beta chains from one sample in a study of blood T cell repertoires in COVID-19. Here immunoSEQ multiplex PCR was the method, and the copy in TCRdb shows in-frame clones only, minus some. The repertoire has over 130,000 clones, approximately 88% of them found once; the top ten carry roughly 2.2%. What was sequenced was peripheral blood. The source of these receptors is a man between 65 and 85 years old with acute or convalescent COVID-19. CDR3s include the opening cysteine and the closing phenylalanine or tryptophan. The D gene is left open where the match is weak. Some rows have no size entry. The others give once, few or many, or a class for an expanded clone.

TRBD1 TRBJ1-3 . TRBV6-5 TGTGCCAGCAGTCCACAGGGGGTTTCTAGAAACACCATATATTTT CASSPQGVSRNTIYF
TRBD1 TRBJ1-2 . TRBV9 TGTGCCAGCAGCCCCCGGACAGGGGGTGAACTATATGGCTACACCTTC CASSPRTGGELYGYTF
TRBD1 TRBJ2-3 . TRBV4-1 TGCGCCAGCAGCCGAGGCTTCAGGGACAGGTATTCCACAGATACGCAGTATTTT CASSRGFRDRYSTDTQYF
. TRBJ2-1 . TRBV5-4 TGTGCCAGCAGCCCAGGGGCCGGGAACTCCTACAATGAGCAGTTCTTC CASSPGAGNSYNEQFF
TRBD1 TRBJ1-5 . TRBV27 TGTGCCAGCAGTCTTCGCTGGACAGGGGAGCATCAGCCCCAGCATTTT CASSLRWTGEHQPQHF
. TRBJ1-6 . TRBV6-6 TGTGCCAGCACAGAAAGGGGATTGGGTTCACCCCTCCACTTT CASTERGLGSPLHF
TRBD2 TRBJ2-7 . TRBV19 TGTGCCAGTAGTATGTCTAGCGGGAGAAATCAGCAGTACTTC CASSMSSGRNQQYF
TRBD1 TRBJ1-5 few TRBV30 TGTGCCTGGAGTGCTCAGGGGCAGGGGGGTCAGCCCCAGCATTTT CAWSAQGQGGQPQHF
TRBD2 TRBJ2-7 . TRBV5-1 TGCGCCAGCAGCCTCGGCCTAGCGGTCTACGAGCAGTACTTC CASSLGLAVYEQYF
TRBD1 TRBJ2-7 . TRBV6-5 TGTGCCAGCAGGGCCCGGGGGACAGGAGGCCTCGAGCAGTACTTC CASRARGTGGLEQYF
. TRBJ2-1 . TRBV7-2 TGTGCCAGCAGGCCGGGATCGGTCCACAATGAGCAGTTCTTC CASRPGSVHNEQFF
. TRBJ1-1 . TRBV13 TGTGCCAGCAGCATGGACAGAGCGAGCACTGAAGCTTTCTTT CASSMDRASTEAFF
TRBD2 TRBJ2-3 . TRBV19 TGTGCCAGTAGTTCGTGGACTAGCGGGAAGACAGATACGCAGTATTTT CASSSWTSGKTDTQYF
. TRBJ1-5 few TRBV12-3/TRBV12-4 TGTGCCAGCAATGCGGGGCGTCAGCCCCAGCATTTT CASNAGRQPQHF
. TRBJ2-7 . TRBV3-1/TRBV3-2 TGTGCCAGCAGCCAAGTACCCAGGGAAGGCTACGAGCAGTACTTC CASSQVPREGYEQYF
TRBD1 TRBJ2-3 . TRBV5-1 TGCGCCAGCAGCTTGGAGGGACAGGCGAGCACAGATACGCAGTATTTT CASSLEGQASTDTQYF
. TRBJ2-3 . TRBV27 TGTGCCAGCAGTTTAAACAGGGCTCTGTATACGCAGTATTTT CASSLNRALYTQYF
TRBD1 TRBJ1-1 . TRBV23-1 TGCGCCAGCAGTCAACAGGGGGGCGTCATGAACACTGAAGCTTTCTTT CASSQQGGVMNTEAFF
. TRBJ2-7 once TRBV25-1 TGTGCCAGCGGGGGGATGAATCTCTACGAGCAGTACTTC CASGGMNLYEQYF
. TRBJ2-7 . TRBV25-1 TGTGCCAGCAGTGATCAAGACAGCTCCTACGAGCAGTACTTC CASSDQDSSYEQYF
TRBD1 TRBJ1-3 . TRBV6-5 TGTGCCAGCAGTCCCACAGGGGTAGGAAACACCATATATTTT CASSPTGVGNTIYF
TRBD1 TRBJ1-6 . TRBV2 TGTGCCAGCAGTCCGACAGGGGACAATAATTCACCCCTCCACTTT CASSPTGDNNSPLHF
. TRBJ1-2 . TRBV28 TGTGCCAGCAGTCCAGGGGCCTCCCTCTATGGCTACACCTTC CASSPGASLYGYTF
. TRBJ1-2 once TRBV30 TGTGCCTGGAGCGCGGACAGTCCTTCGGTGTATGGCTACACCTTC CAWSADSPSVYGYTF
. TRBJ1-3 . TRBV3-1/TRBV3-2 TGTGCCAGCAGCCAAGCTACAGGCACCATATATTTT CASSQATGTIYF
. TRBJ1-3 . TRBV6-1 TGTGCCAGCAGTGAAATAGAGGGCACCACCATATATTTT CASSEIEGTTIYF
TRBD1 TRBJ2-1 . TRBV19 TGTGCCAGTAGTACGCAACCGGGACAGGGAAAAGGTGAGCAGTTCTTC CASSTQPGQGKGEQFF
. TRBJ2-1 . TRBV7-6 TGTGCCAGCAGCAGCCGTGGCGAGGCCTCCTACAATGAGCAGTTCTTC CASSSRGEASYNEQFF
. TRBJ1-5 . TRBV24-1 TGTGCCACCAGTGCGACCGGGACTGGGGGGGTTCGCAATCAGCCCCAGCATTTT CATSATGTGGVRNQPQHF
. TRBJ2-3 . TRBV7-3 TGTGCCAGCAGCTTGGGCCTACCGAGCACAGATACGCAGTATTTT CASSLGLPSTDTQYF
TRBD1 TRBJ2-7 . TRBV11-2 TGTGCCAGCAGCTCTTTGCAGGACAGGGGCCCCTACGAGCAGTACTTC CASSSLQDRGPYEQYF
TRBD2 TRBJ2-5 few TRBV5-1 TGCGCCAGCAGCATAGCGGGAGGGCCCCAAGAGACCCAGTACTTC CASSIAGGPQETQYF
TRBD2 TRBJ2-1 . TRBV2 TGTGCCAGCAGTGAACCTAGCGGGAGATGGAATGAGCAGTTCTTC CASSEPSGRWNEQFF
TRBD1 TRBJ2-3 . TRBV19 TGTGCCAGTAGTACACGGACAGGGGGAAACACAGATACGCAGTATTTT CASSTRTGGNTDTQYF
TRBD1 TRBJ1-5 . TRBV7-9 TGTGCCAGCAGCGGAGGGACAGTAACACAGCCCCAGCATTTT CASSGGTVTQPQHF
. TRBJ1-1 . TRBV18 TGTGCCAGCTCCCTACAGGGTAGGGACACTGAAGCTTTCTTT CASSLQGRDTEAFF
TRBD2 TRBJ2-7 once TRBV10-3 TGTGCCATCAGTGGGACCCGGACTAGCGGGCGGCCGGGCTCCTACGAGCAGTACTTC CAISGTRTSGRPGSYEQYF
. TRBJ2-3 . TRBV28 TGTGCCAGCAGTTTATACGGGACTAGCACAGATACGCAGTATTTT CASSLYGTSTDTQYF
TRBD1 TRBJ1-5 . TRBV6-5 TGTGCCAGCAGGGACAGGGGGAATAGCAATCAGCCCCAGCATTTT CASRDRGNSNQPQHF
TRBD1 TRBJ1-1 . TRBV28 TGTGCCAGCAGTTTACGGACAGGGGGGAGGACTGAAGCTTTCTTT CASSLRTGGRTEAFF
. TRBJ2-7 . TRBV3-1/TRBV3-2 TGTGCCAGCAGCTTTACGGGAAGCGAGCAGTACTTC CASSFTGSEQYF
TRBD1 TRBJ1-1 . TRBV29-1 TGCAGCGTTGGTCAGGGGGCTACTGAAGCTTTCTTT CSVGQGATEAFF
TRBD1 TRBJ2-5 . TRBV29-1 TGCAGCGTTACCGGGACAGGGGTGAAGGAGACCCAGTACTTC CSVTGTGVKETQYF
. TRBJ2-5 once TRBV6-5 TGTGCCAGCAGAACAGGTCAAGAGACCCAGTACTTC CASRTGQETQYF
TRBD1 TRBJ2-7 . TRBV5-1 TGCGCCAGCAGCCAAAACAGGGGGTTTTCTGGCGAGCAGTACTTC CASSQNRGFSGEQYF
TRBD2 TRBJ2-2 . TRBV18 TGTGCCAGCTCACCGAACCAAGGGACTAGTGTCGGGGAGCTGTTTTTT CASSPNQGTSVGELFF
TRBD1 TRBJ2-3 . TRBV28 TGTGCCAGCAAGTTTGACAGGGCGAGAGATACGCAGTATTTT CASKFDRARDTQYF
TRBD1 TRBJ2-2 . TRBV27 TGTGCCAGCAGCCTAGGGACAGTAAGCACCGGGGAGCTGTTTTTT CASSLGTVSTGELFF
. TRBJ1-3 . TRBV5-1 TGCGCCAGCTTCCTCAGAATCTCTGGAAACACCATATATTTT CASFLRISGNTIYF
. TRBJ2-2 . TRBV7-3 TGTGCCAGCAGCTTAGACCAACGGGCCGGGGAGCTGTTTTTT CASSLDQRAGELFF
. TRBJ1-6 . TRBV5-4 TGTGCCAGCAGCGTACAGGGCGGGTATTCACCCCTCCACTTT CASSVQGGYSPLHF